Listed below are T cell receptor beta chains from one sample, sequenced in a study of T-cell memory formation after mild COVID-19. TCRdb reprocessed the 5' RACE reads with MiXCR, giving one entry per CDR3 protein. The sample yields 140,000 to 150,000 distinct CDR3 sequences, approximately 5.7% seen once. The sample consisted of PBMCs or a T cell subset sorted from them (not recorded which). The receptors derive from an adult woman who had mild COVID-19 (a few samples of this study predate the infection). Cell type and time point are not known. Each CDR3 is given without its conserved first and last residue. Clone sizes are given selectively: once, few, many, or a class where the clone is expanded.

v_call,j_call,clone_size,cdr3_aa
TRBV11-2,TRBJ1-4,many,ASSSVLSGLSEKLF
TRBV29-1,TRBJ2-2,many,SVSSPGLVRNTGELF
TRBV24-1,TRBJ1-2,many,ATSSGYGYT
TRBV5-6,TRBJ1-2,NA,ASSFIFDEEGYT
TRBV6-6,TRBJ2-5,many,ASSGGQHQETQY
TRBV7-2,TRBJ1-6,many,ASSLVGSYSPLH
TRBV7-2,TRBJ2-5,many,ASLPQGIRETQY
TRBV18,TRBJ1-3,few,ASSPRESGNTIY
TRBV7-8,TRBJ1-6,many,ASSESRDYNSPLH
TRBV15,TRBJ2-2,medium-sized,ATSAGPNTGELF
TRBV20-1,TRBJ2-7,many,SANSGATGEQY
TRBV7-8,TRBJ2-7,many,ASSRGVDEQY
TRBV9,TRBJ2-7,few,ASSVDGNYEQY
TRBV27,TRBJ1-6,few,ASSFHSYNSPLH
TRBV24-1,TRBJ2-2,few,AAGQAYTGELF
TRBV7-8,TRBJ1-1,few,ASSGRTGLITEAF
TRBV5-5,TRBJ2-2,many,ASSRPGLGPGGELF
TRBV3-1,TRBJ2-1,many,ASSHPTASGGAREQF
TRBV12-3/TRBV12-4,TRBJ1-5,NA,ASGMGGSREPQH
TRBV4-2,TRBJ2-2,many,ASQTEADTGELF
TRBV24-1,TRBJ2-2,many,ATKELGTGELF
TRBV4-2,TRBJ2-3,NA,ASSQGAGGVSDTQY
TRBV18,TRBJ2-5,NA,ASSPLRGYQETQY
TRBV27,TRBJ2-6,NA,ASSLRATSGANVLT
TRBV12-3/TRBV12-4,TRBJ1-3,few,ASSRREEGNTIY
TRBV5-6,TRBJ1-2,NA,ASSLGRYYGYT
TRBV10-2,TRBJ2-7,many,ASSGPGQGSYEQY
TRBV7-2,TRBJ1-1,many,ASSLATAFSEAF
TRBV29-1,TRBJ2-2,few,SDRGQGAGELF
TRBV2,TRBJ2-7,few,ASKIQGTAYEQY
TRBV9,TRBJ2-5,NA,DSSVGGSGRLETQY
TRBV3-1,TRBJ1-2,NA,ASRQGEYGYT
TRBV11-3,TRBJ1-1,NA,ASSLSGGMNTEAF
TRBV30,TRBJ2-4,NA,AWSAWLGDIQY
TRBV5-1,TRBJ2-3,many,ASSVLTDTQY
TRBV7-7,TRBJ2-1,many,ASSPLGTGRDEQF
TRBV14,TRBJ1-2,few,ASSQAGVIYGYT
TRBV20-1,TRBJ2-3,many,SNQGALSSTDTQY
TRBV19,TRBJ1-5,few,ASTPAHRGSRNQPQH
TRBV7-2,TRBJ1-3,few,ATLSQTEVSGNTIY
TRBV30,TRBJ2-5,NA,AWRSKLAGQETQY
TRBV12-3/TRBV12-4,TRBJ2-7,few,ASSAPGSYEQY
TRBV7-6,TRBJ1-5,many,ASSYGQGGQPQH
TRBV5-1,TRBJ2-5,many,ASRRFTSGGAGETQY
TRBV19,TRBJ2-7,NA,ASSIGTVGYEQY